The following is a T cell receptor beta chain sequence with its context. Documented time point: peripheral blood 6 weeks after treatment start. Urothelial carcinoma in patients was locally advanced or metastatic. For each patient, 1 to 8 samples were obtained, pretreatment and on-treatment. The data were taken from a study of PD-L1 blockade in urothelial cancer. On the study more broadly: Patients started atezolizumab around 2014, 1,200 mg intravenously every 3 weeks. Counts from blood samples showed a median of roughly 150,000 T cells.

Profiling relied on immunoSEQ multiplex PCR, and the TCRdb table lists in-frame clones only, not all of them. This repertoire shows 45,000 to 50,000 clones, roughly 80% found once; its top ten account for roughly 8.8%. CDR3 length: 16 residues. Germline loops: CDR1 LGHNA, CDR2 YNFKEQ. V was pared by 3 bases and J by 7 bases, with 13 bases of the junction left unmatched. V usage is TRBV4-2 and J usage is TRBJ2-7; 9 bases agree with TRBD2. This material consisted of PBMCs, taken around atezolizumab (anti-PD-L1) treatment. The TCR originated in a man between 70 and 80 years old with urothelial cancer. The CDR3 region has the DNA TGTGCCAGCAGCCACCCTCCATTAGCGGGAGCAAGAGAGCAGTACTTC. It encodes CASSHPPLAGAREQYF.